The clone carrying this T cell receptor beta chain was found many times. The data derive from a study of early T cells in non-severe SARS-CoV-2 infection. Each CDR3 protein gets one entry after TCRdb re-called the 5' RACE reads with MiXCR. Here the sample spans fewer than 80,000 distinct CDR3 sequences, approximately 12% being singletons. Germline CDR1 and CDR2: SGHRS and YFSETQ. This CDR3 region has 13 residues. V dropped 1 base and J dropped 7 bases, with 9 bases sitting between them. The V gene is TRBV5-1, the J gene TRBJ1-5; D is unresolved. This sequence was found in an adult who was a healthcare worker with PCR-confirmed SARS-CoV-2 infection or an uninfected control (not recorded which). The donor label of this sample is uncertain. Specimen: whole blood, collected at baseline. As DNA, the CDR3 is TGCGCCAGCAGCTTGACGGTGAGCCAGCCCCAGCATTTT. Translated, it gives CASSLTVSQPQHF.